This entry concerns a single TCR beta chain. Antigen unknown. Clones were read by immunoSEQ multiplex PCR, and TCRdb kept only the in-frame ones, dropping some. The sample has about 100,000 clones, more than 70% seen once; the top ten hold 4% to 5%. This entry is derived from a study of T cell responses to AZD1222 COVID-19 vaccine. The CDR3 contains 13 residues. Trimming took 4 bases from V and 2 from J, leaving 9 bases between them. Study-wide results and caveats: The span of vaccine-associated CD4 TCRs extended across spike, with dominance at 160-218 and 743-854. Baseline seropositivity characterized only a handful of AZD1222 recipients. White British ancestry dominated among donors, who included more females, and clonal diversity was possibly underestimated.

The sequence was collected from an adult in good health. The chain links TRBV12-3 or TRBV12-4 to TRBJ2-7; tentatively, D is TRBD1 (6 bases). The sample consisted of peripheral blood, taken on day 0 of MenACWY control vaccination. The CDR3 DNA follows: TGTGCCAGCAGTTACAGGGTCGCCTACGAGCAGTACTTC. Translation gives CASSYRVAYEQYF.